This TCR beta chain was recorded in a study of CD8+ T cells in alopecia areata (dated 2018 in TCRdb). About the study as a whole: The treated patients, all with moderate-to-severe alopecia areata, were enrolled in an open-label pilot trial of oral tofacitinib given at 5 to 10 mg twice daily. Tofacitinib was given for 6 to 18 months, followed by 6 months of follow-up off drug to assess delayed response and recurrence. High-throughput TCRbeta sequencing was used to examine T cell clonal expansion in alopecia areata in both the C3H/HeJ mouse model and human patients. Scalp tissue and sorted CD4+ and CD8+ peripheral blood T cells from patchy and totalis/universalis alopecia areata patients and from healthy controls were covered by human TCRbeta sequencing. Patients on tofacitinib were biopsied at baseline and after 4 and 24 weeks of treatment, and several of the patients also had a later scalp biopsy. Scalp clonality was compared among normal scalp (n=4), patchy alopecia areata scalp (n=8), and alopecia totalis/universalis scalp (n=8). RNA came from the PAXgene miRNA kit for fixed scalp, the miRNeasy kit for PBMCs, and the RNeasy kit for mouse skin. immunoSEQ multiplex PCR using 35 Vbeta forward primers and 13 Jbeta reverse primers was used to amplify TCRbeta CDR3 regions. Paper-wide results and their limitations: Compared with normal scalp, lesional scalp had higher clonality and more expanded CD8+ clones, particularly in alopecia totalis/universalis, a pattern that suggests antigenic drive. Shared TCR sequences between patients were less evident than in mice, which may be partly attributable to HLA diversity in the patient population. Unlike mouse skin, where gammadelta T cells dominate, normal human skin contains resident alphabeta T cells that get sequenced too, which complicates analysis of the scalp TCR repertoire.

The label giving this sample's time point can be read as: baseline before oral tofacitinib. Lesional scalp punch biopsies and peripheral blood were collected from alopecia areata patients. PBMCs were isolated by density centrifugation and stained for CD3, CD4 and CD8, after which CD4+ and CD8+ T cells were sorted on a FACSAria. Receptor amplification or capture employed the immunoSEQ multiplex PCR assay. For TCR sequencing, RNA was extracted from every sample and reverse transcribed into cDNA to serve as template. SuperScript III was used for first-strand cDNA synthesis, primed with a 2:1 mix of oligo-dT and random hexamers. A synthetic immune receptor repertoire was used to gauge amplification bias, and whatever bias remained was removed computationally. The authors processed their data as follows. Raw reads were preprocessed to remove errors, and CDR3 was defined according to IMGT conventions as the region from the conserved cysteine to phenylalanine. Clonality was computed as 1 minus the Shannon entropy, with the entropy normalized by log2 of the number of productive unique TCRs. Whether scalp clones were CD4 or CD8 was inferred by matching scalp TCRbeta sequences against CD4 and CD8 repertoires sorted from blood. Drawn from immuneACCESS, this table holds only the in-frame rearrangements with V and J called that TCRdb kept. Clones are partly lost; checked studies trace under half to an unresolved V gene and leave the rest unexplained. That table is the source of V, J and clone size, and D and trimming were worked out from the DNA. In all, the sample holds roughly 150,000 clones, and 40% to 60% of those were seen once. Just under 20% of the sample is taken by the ten largest.

V is shortened by 4 bases, J by 9 bases, and the region joining them spans 10 bases. Counted from cysteine to phenylalanine, this CDR3 has 12 amino acids. The kept DNA is CDR3 alone, 36 bases in frame from the first base. Taken from the germline V gene (reference sequence), the CDR1 and CDR2 loops are GTSNPN and SVGIG. Note on this clone: What antigen it recognizes has not been identified. No much larger clone exists at a distance of one base, and base qualities are not known.

This chain is built from TRBV30 and TRBJ1-6, with the D gene uncertain. The TCR comes from a human donor with alopecia areata. The sample consisted of CD8+ T cells sorted from blood, taken at week 0. Read as DNA, the sequence is TGTGCCTGGACCGATTCCTCTTCACCCCTCCACTTT. Translation gives CAWTDSSSPLHF.